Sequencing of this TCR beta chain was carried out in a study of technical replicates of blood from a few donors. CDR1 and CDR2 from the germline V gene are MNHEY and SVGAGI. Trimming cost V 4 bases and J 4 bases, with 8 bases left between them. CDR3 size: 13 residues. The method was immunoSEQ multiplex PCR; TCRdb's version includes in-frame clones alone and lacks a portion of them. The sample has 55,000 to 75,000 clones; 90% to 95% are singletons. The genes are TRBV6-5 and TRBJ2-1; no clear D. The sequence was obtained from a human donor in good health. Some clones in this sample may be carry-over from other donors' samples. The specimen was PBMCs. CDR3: CASSFDFYNEQFF. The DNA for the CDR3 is TGTGCCAGCAGTTTCGACTTTTACAATGAGCAGTTCTTC.